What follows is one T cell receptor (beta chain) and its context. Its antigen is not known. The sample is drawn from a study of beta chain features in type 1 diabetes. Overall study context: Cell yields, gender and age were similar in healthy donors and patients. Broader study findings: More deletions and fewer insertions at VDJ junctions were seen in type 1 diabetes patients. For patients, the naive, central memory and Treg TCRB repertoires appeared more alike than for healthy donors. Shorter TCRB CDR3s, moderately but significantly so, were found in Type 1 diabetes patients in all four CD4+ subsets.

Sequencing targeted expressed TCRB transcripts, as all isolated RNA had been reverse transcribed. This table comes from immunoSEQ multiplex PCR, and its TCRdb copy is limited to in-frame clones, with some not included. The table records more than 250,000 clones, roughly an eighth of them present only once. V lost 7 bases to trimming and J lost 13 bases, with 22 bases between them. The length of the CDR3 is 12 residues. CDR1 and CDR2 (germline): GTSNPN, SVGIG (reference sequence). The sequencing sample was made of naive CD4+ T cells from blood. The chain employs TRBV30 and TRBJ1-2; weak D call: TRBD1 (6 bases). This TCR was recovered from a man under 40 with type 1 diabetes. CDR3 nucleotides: TGTGCCTATCCACGGGACACCGGCCCTCTCACCTTC. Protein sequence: CAYPRDTGPLTF.